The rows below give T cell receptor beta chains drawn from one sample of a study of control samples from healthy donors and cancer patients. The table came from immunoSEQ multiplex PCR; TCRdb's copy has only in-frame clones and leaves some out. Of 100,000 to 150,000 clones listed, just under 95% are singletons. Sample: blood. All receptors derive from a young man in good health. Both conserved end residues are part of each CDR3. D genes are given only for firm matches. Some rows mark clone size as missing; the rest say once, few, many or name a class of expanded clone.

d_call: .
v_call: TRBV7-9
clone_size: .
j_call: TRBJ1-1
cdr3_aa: CATPDPGDANTEAFF
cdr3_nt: TGTGCCACCCCCGACCCGGGGGACGCCAACACTGAAGCTTTCTTT

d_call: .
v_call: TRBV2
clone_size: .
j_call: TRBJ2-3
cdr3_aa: CASRRRTAETDTQYF
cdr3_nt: TGTGCCAGCAGACGTAGGACAGCAGAAACAGATACGCAGTATTTT

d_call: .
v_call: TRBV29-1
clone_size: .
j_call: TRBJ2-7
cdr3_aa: CSVPGLSSYEQYF
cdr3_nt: TGCAGCGTCCCGGGACTCAGTTCCTACGAGCAGTACTTC

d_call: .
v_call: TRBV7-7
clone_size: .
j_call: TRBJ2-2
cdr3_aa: CASSSLTGELFF
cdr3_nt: TGTGCCAGCAGCTCTCTCACCGGGGAGCTGTTTTTT

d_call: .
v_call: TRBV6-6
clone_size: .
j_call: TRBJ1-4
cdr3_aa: CASSYGKEKLFF
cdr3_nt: TGTGCCAGCAGTTACGGGAAAGAAAAACTGTTTTTT

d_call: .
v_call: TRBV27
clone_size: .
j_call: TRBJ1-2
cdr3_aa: CASSLYAGDGYTF
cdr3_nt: TGTGCCAGCAGTCTTTACGCAGGGGATGGCTACACCTTC

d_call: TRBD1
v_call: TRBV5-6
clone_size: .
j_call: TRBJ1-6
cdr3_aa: CASSFTDRSSYNSPLHF
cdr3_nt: TGTGCCAGCAGCTTTACGGACAGGAGCTCCTATAATTCACCCCTCCACTTT

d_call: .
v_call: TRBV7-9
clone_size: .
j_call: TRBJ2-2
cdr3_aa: CASSLGGRTGELFF
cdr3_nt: TGTGCCAGCAGCTTGGGGGGTCGCACCGGGGAGCTGTTTTTT

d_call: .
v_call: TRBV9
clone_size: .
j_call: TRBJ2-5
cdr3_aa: CASSVGSEPPGTQYF
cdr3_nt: TGTGCCAGCAGCGTAGGTTCGGAGCCCCCAGGGACCCAGTACTTC

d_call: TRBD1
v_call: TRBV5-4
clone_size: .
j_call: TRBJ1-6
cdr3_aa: CASSGTGDSNSPLHF
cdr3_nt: TGTGCCAGCAGCGGAACGGGGGACAGCAATTCACCCCTCCACTTT

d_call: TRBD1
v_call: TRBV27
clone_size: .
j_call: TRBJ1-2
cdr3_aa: CASQETTGDGYTF
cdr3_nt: TGTGCCAGCCAGGAAACTACAGGGGACGGCTACACCTTC

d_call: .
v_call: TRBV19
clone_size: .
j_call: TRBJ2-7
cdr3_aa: CASSDPPLYEQYF
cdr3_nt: TGTGCCAGTTCCGATCCCCCCCTCTACGAGCAGTACTTC

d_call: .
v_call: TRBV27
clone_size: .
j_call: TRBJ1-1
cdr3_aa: CASSLRYSSEAFF
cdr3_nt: TGTGCCAGCAGTTTAAGGTACAGTAGTGAAGCTTTCTTT

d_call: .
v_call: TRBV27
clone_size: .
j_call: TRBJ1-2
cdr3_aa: CASSPSDTYGYTF
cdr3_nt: TGTGCCAGCAGTCCGTCGGATACCTATGGCTACACCTTC

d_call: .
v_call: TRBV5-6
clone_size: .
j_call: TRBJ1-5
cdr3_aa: CASSLRSNQPQHF
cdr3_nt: TGTGCCAGCAGCTTACGGAGCAATCAGCCCCAGCATTTT

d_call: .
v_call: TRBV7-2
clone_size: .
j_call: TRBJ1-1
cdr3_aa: CASSVGGGTEAFF
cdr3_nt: TGTGCCAGCAGCGTAGGTGGGGGCACTGAAGCTTTCTTT

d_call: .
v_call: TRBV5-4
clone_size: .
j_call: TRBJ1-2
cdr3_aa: CASSSDWYGYTF
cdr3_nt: TGTGCCAGCAGCTCCGACTGGTATGGCTACACCTTC

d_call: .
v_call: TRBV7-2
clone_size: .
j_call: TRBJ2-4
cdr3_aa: CASIPGRSVPAKNIQYF
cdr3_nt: TGTGCCAGCATCCCTGGGAGGTCGGTCCCAGCCAAAAACATTCAGTACTTC

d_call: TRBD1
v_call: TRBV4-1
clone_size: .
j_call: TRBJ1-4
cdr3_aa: CASSQVGLGKGQGANEKLFF
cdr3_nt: TGCGCCAGCAGCCAAGTAGGCCTCGGGAAAGGACAGGGGGCTAATGAAAAACTGTTTTTT

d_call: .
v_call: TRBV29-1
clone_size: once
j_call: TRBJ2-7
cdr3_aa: CSVVRLGGIYEQYF
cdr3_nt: TGCAGCGTTGTGCGCCTTGGGGGGATCTACGAGCAGTACTTC

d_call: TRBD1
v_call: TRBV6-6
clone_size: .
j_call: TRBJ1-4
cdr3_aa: CASSAGQGATNEKLFF
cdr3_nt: TGTGCCAGCAGTGCCGGACAGGGGGCAACTAATGAAAAACTGTTTTTT

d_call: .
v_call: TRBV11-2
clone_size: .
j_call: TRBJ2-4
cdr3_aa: CASRGLAKNIQYF
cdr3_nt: TGTGCCAGCCGGGGGTTAGCCAAAAACATTCAGTACTTC

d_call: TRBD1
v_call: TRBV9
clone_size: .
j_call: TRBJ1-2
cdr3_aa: CASSAGQGVAGYTF
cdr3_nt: TGTGCCAGCAGCGCGGGACAGGGGGTCGCTGGCTACACCTTC

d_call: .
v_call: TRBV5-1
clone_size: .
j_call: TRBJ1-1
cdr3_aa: CASSASPQVNTEAFF
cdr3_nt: TGCGCCAGCAGCGCGAGTCCACAAGTGAACACTGAAGCTTTCTTT

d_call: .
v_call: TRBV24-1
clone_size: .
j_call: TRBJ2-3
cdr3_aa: CATSDPGDPTDTQYF
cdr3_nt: TGTGCCACCAGTGATCCGGGGGACCCCACAGATACGCAGTATTTT

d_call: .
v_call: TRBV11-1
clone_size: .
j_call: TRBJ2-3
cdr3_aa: CASRDSNTDTQYF
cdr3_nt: TGTGCCAGCAGGGACAGCAACACAGATACGCAGTATTTT

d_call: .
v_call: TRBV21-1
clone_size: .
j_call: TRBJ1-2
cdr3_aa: CASSKPGAYGYTF
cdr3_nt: TGTGCCAGCAGCAAACCCGGGGCCTATGGCTACACCTTC

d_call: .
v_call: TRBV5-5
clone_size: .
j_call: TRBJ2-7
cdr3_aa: CASSLYAGTEQYF
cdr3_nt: TGTGCCAGCAGCTTGTATGCGGGGACCGAGCAGTACTTC

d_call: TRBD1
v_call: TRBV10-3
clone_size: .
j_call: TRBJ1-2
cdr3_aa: CAIRKTGGNYGYTF
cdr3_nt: TGTGCCATCAGGAAGACAGGGGGAAACTATGGCTACACCTTC

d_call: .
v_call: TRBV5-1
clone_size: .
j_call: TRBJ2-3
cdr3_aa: CASGGGSGTDTQYF
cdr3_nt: TGCGCCAGCGGAGGAGGGAGTGGCACAGATACGCAGTATTTT